This TCR beta chain derives from a study of blood T cells in healthy people across ages. V lost 0 bases and J lost 4; bases outside the gene matches: 4. Germline-derived CDR1 and CDR2 are SGHVS and FNYEAQ. The CDR3 extends over 15 amino acids. A sample-barcoded 5' primer and a J-beta primer mix were used in a second PCR of roughly 7 to 12 cycles. TCRdb used MiXCR to reprocess the 5' RACE reads, holding one entry per CDR3 protein. The table lists 730,000 or so distinct CDR3 sequences, 40% to 50% of them singletons. The sequenced sample was blood. The receptor was derived from a man aged 80 or over in good health. V gene TRBV7-6 combines with J gene TRBJ2-7; 9 bases align to TRBD1. The CDR3: CASSLAQGQGYEQYF. The CDR3 DNA reads TGTGCCAGCAGCTTAGCCCAGGGACAGGGATACGAGCAGTACTTC. Using reference TRBV7-6 and TRBJ2-7 for the parts outside the CDR3, the full variable domain is GAGVSQSPRYKVTKRGQDVALRCDPISGHVSLYWYRQALGQGPEFLTYFNYEAQQDKSGLPNDRFSAERPEGSISTLTIQRTEQRDSAMYRCASSLAQGQGYEQYFGPGTRLTVT.